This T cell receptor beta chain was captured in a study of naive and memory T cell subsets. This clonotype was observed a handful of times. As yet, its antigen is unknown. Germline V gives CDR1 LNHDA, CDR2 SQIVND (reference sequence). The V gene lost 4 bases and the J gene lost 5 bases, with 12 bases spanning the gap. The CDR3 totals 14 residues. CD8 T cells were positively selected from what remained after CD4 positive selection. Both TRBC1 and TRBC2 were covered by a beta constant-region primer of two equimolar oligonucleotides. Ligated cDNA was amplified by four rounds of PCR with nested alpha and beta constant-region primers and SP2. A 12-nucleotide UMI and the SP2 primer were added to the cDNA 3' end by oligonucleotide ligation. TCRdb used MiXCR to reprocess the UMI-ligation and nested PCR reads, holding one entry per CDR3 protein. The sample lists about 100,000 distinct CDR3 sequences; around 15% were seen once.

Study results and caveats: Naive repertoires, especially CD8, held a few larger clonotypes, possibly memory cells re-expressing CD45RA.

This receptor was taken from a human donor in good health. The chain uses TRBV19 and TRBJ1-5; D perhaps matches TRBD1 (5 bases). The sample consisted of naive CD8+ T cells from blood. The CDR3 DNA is TGTGCCAGTAGTACCCGGGTCAGGGATCAGCCCCAGCATTTT. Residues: CASSTRVRDQPQHF. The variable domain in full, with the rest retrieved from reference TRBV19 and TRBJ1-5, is DGGITQSPKYLFRKEGQNVTLSCEQNLNHDAMYWYRQDPGQGLRLIYYSQIVNDFQKGDIAEGYSVSREKKESFPLTVTSAQKNPTAFYLCASSTRVRDQPQHFGDGTRLSIL.